The 31 T cell receptor beta chains presented below share a single source sample, sequenced in a study of shared clonotypes between healthy human individuals. Here immunoSEQ multiplex PCR was the method, and the copy in TCRdb shows in-frame clones only, minus some. The sample has some 2,400,000 clones, approximately 96% seen once. Sequenced sample: naive CD4+ T cells sorted from blood. The subset: CD45RA+ positively selected. The receptors here all came from a man in his late teens or twenties in good health.

The rearrangement links TRBV6-1 to TRBJ2-1, with 15 bases lining up with TRBD2. Germline V gene data show CDR1 as MNHNS and CDR2 as SASEGT. The CDR3 has 18 residues. V lost 2 bases and J lost 10; bases outside the gene matches: 12. CDR3: CASSELHPGLAGGREQFF. CDR3 nucleotide sequence: TGTGCCAGCAGTGAACTTCACCCGGGACTAGCGGGGGGCCGGGAGCAGTTCTTC.

The chain employs TRBV5-1 and TRBJ1-2; D remains ambiguous. Germline loops: CDR1 SGHRS, CDR2 YFSETQ. CDR3 length: 13 amino acids. Trimming stripped 4 bases from V and 4 bases from J, with 11 bases between. The CDR3 spells CASSPKESYGYTF. As DNA, the CDR3 is TGCGCCAGCAGCCCGAAGGAGAGCTATGGCTACACCTTC.

The rearrangement uses TRBV10-1 and TRBJ2-7; TRBD1 aligns across 9 bases. After removal of 5 bases from V and 0 bases from J, the junction contained 5 bases not matched to a gene. This CDR3 has 15 residues. Looked up from germline, CDR1 is WNHNN and CDR2 is SYGVQD (reference sequence). CDR3 residues: CASSSGTGISYEQYF. The CDR3 nucleotides read TGCGCCAGCAGTTCCGGGACAGGGATCTCCTACGAGCAGTACTTC.

The rearrangement links TRBV5-1 to TRBJ2-1, with D perhaps TRBD2 (6 bases). This CDR3 region has 14 residues. Between the trimmed V and J ends, which lost 0 bases and 8 bases, there was a span of 12 bases. From germline, CDR1 is SGHRS and CDR2 YFSETQ. CDR3: CASSLDGSPYEQFF. CDR3 coding DNA: TGCGCCAGCAGCTTGGACGGGAGTCCCTATGAGCAGTTCTTC. The variable domain in full, completed from reference TRBV5-1 and TRBJ2-1, reads KAGVTQTPRYLIKTRGQQVTLSCSPISGHRSVSWYQQTPGQGLQFLFEYFSETQRNKGNFPGRFSGRQFSNSRSEMNVSTLELGDSALYLCASSLDGSPYEQFFGPGTRLTVL.

The chain recombines TRBV11-2 with TRBJ1-1, with D possibly being TRBD1 (5 bases). Germline-derived CDR1 and CDR2 are SGHAT and FQNNGV. With 2 bases removed from V and 6 bases from J, the gap between germline ends came to 10 bases. The length of the CDR3 is 13 residues. In DNA, the CDR3 is TGTGCCAGCAGCTTAATCCGGGGGGCTGAAGCTTTCTTT. Translated: CASSLIRGAEAFF.

This clone is a singleton in its sample. This chain joins TRBV19 and TRBJ2-1, with D perhaps matching TRBD1 or TRBD2 (5 bases each). CDR1 LNHDA and CDR2 SQIVND come from the germline V gene (reference sequence). CDR3 length equals 14 residues. Trimming took 7 bases from V and 4 from J, leaving 14 bases between them. For the CDR3, the DNA is TGTGCCAGTACCCCGGGCGAGGGGTACAATGAGCAGTTCTTC. This translates into CASTPGEGYNEQFF.

The chain employs TRBV4-1 and TRBJ2-3; D may be TRBD1 (5 bases). V was cut by 3 bases and J by 2 bases, with 24 bases left in between. Per the germline V gene, CDR1 is MGHRA and CDR2 is YSYEKL. The length of the CDR3 is 19 residues. The CDR3 DNA follows: TGCGCCAGCAGCCACGATACACTTTGGGGCAGTCAGAACACAGATACGCAGTATTTT. Its translation: CASSHDTLWGSQNTDTQYF.

A word on this clone: Other DNA sequences within the sample encode an identical CDR3. The rearrangement joins TRBV6-1 to TRBJ1-1; tentatively, D is TRBD1 (5 bases). V was cut by 2 bases and J by 1 base, with 8 bases left in between. The CDR3 spans 14 residues. Germline assignment: CDR1 MNHNS and CDR2 SASEGT. In DNA form, the CDR3 reads TGTGCCAGCAGTGAACCCGGGGGGAACACTGAAGCTTTCTTT. Amino acid sequence: CASSEPGGNTEAFF.

About this clone: Distinct nucleotide sequences in the sample also encode this CDR3. The J gene is TRBJ1-2, the V gene TRBV30; 7 bases match TRBD1. Germline CDR1 is GTSNPN and CDR2 is SVGIG (reference sequence). The trim removed 1 base at V and 4 bases at J, leaving 3 bases unmatched. This CDR3 region has 13 residues. CDR3 amino acids: CAWSGTGPYGYTF. Here the CDR3 DNA reads TGTGCCTGGAGTGGGACAGGTCCCTATGGCTACACCTTC.

The chain links TRBV7-9 to TRBJ1-4; D gene uncertain. Per the germline V gene, CDR1 is SEHNR and CDR2 is FQNEAQ (reference sequence). The CDR3 is made up of 14 amino acids. Trimming cost V 7 bases and J 0 bases, with 9 bases left between them. The CDR3 is CASTREATNEKLFF. Written as DNA, the CDR3 is TGTGCCAGCACTCGGGAGGCAACTAATGAAAAACTGTTTTTT.

Concerning this clone itself: Other DNA sequences in the sample encode the same CDR3. CDR3 sequence (DNA): TGTGCCAGCTCCCCCCGGCTAGCGGGGCAAGAGACCCAGTACTTC. Amino acids: CASSPRLAGQETQYF. V usage is TRBV18 and J usage is TRBJ2-5; 9 bases line up with TRBD2. V was pared by 6 bases and J by 2 bases, with 7 bases of the junction left unmatched. This CDR3 is 15 amino acids long. Germline values: CDR1 KGHSH, CDR2 LQKENI.

With regard to this clone: Additional DNA sequences in this sample encode the identical CDR3. The rearrangement links TRBV5-1 to TRBJ1-2; TRBD1 matches 8 bases. The CDR3 is 13 amino acids. With 5 bases clipped from V and 3 bases from J, the junction kept 3 bases outside the gene matches. Germline CDR1 reads SGHRS; CDR2 reads YFSETQ. This CDR3 reads CASSTGGYYGYTF. CDR3 nucleotide sequence: TGCGCCAGCAGTACAGGGGGGTACTATGGCTACACCTTC.

For this clone: The junction shows a germline mismatch at one end, possibly a read error. The rearrangement joins TRBV7-7 to TRBJ2-2; possible D gene TRBD1, 6 bases. The CDR3 length is 16 residues. The V gene's germline CDR1 is SSHAT and CDR2 FNYEAQ (reference sequence). CDR3 in DNA: TGTGCTAGCAGCCCCCAGGGGATTGGGAACACCGGGGAGCTGTTTTTT. Its translation is CASSPQGIGNTGELFF. Combining the CDR3 with reference TRBV7-7 and TRBJ2-2 gives the whole variable domain GAGVSQSPRYKVTKRGQDVTLRCDPISSHATLYWYQQALGQGPEFLTYFNYEAQPDKSGLPSDRFSAERPEGSISTLTIQRTEQRDSAMYRCASSPQGIGNTGELFFGEGSRLTVL.

The chain has TRBV6-5 and TRBJ1-1; TRBD1 agrees at 8 bases. The CDR3 is 15 amino acids. V gave up 5 bases and J gave up 5 bases; unmatched junction bases: 10. Germline CDR1 reads MNHEY; CDR2 reads SVGAGI. CDR3 sequence: CASSTLAGGGTEAFF. CDR3 coding DNA: TGTGCCAGCAGTACCCTGGCAGGGGGCGGGACTGAAGCTTTCTTT.

The CDR3 nucleotides are TGTGCCTGGAGCTTCGGCCCCATCGGCTCTGGAAACACCATATATTTT. Encoded protein: CAWSFGPIGSGNTIYF. This chain joins TRBV30 and TRBJ1-3; D remains ambiguous. Germline CDR1 reads GTSNPN; CDR2 reads SVGIG (reference sequence). V was shortened by 3 bases and J by 0 bases, with 15 bases between the two germline ends. The CDR3 runs 16 residues.

The chain couples TRBV6-6 to TRBJ1-5; D call uncertain. The CDR3 consists of 15 residues. Germline CDR1 MNHNY, CDR2 SVGAGI (reference sequence). The V end was cut by 2 bases, the J end by 3 bases, with 11 bases between. The CDR3 reads CASSYGRAVNQPQHF. The CDR3 nucleotides are TGTGCCAGCAGTTACGGGAGGGCAGTCAATCAGCCCCAGCATTTT.

The J gene is TRBJ2-1, the V gene TRBV10-3; D gene ambiguous. From germline, CDR1 is ENHRY and CDR2 SYGVKD. CDR3 length: 12 residues. Trimming left V 3 bases short and J 6 bases short, with 6 bases between. CDR3 DNA: TGTGCCATCAGTGACTACTCCAATGAGCAGTTCTTC. Encoded protein: CAISDYSNEQFF.

This clone was seen a handful of times. Other DNA sequences in the same sample also yield this CDR3. V and J are TRBV18 and TRBJ2-7; 8 positions agree with TRBD1. The CDR3 loop spans 14 amino acids. CDR1 and CDR2 (germline): KGHSH, LQKENI. V shed 0 bases, J shed 2 bases, and the junction held 0 bases outside the gene matches. CDR3 sequence (DNA): TGTGCCAGCTCACCACCGGACAGGGCCTACGAGCAGTACTTC. This encodes CASSPPDRAYEQYF. The variable domain in full, with the rest retrieved from reference TRBV18 and TRBJ2-7, is NAGVMQNPRHLVRRRGQEARLRCSPMKGHSHVYWYRQLPEEGLKFMVYLQKENIIDESGMPKERFSAEFPKEGPSILRIQQVVRGDSAAYFCASSPPDRAYEQYFGPGTRLTVT.

This chain links TRBV5-4 with TRBJ2-2; D might be TRBD2 (6 bases). The germline gives CDR1 SGHNT, CDR2 YYREEE (reference sequence). Trimming took 3 bases from V and 3 from J, leaving 12 bases between them. The CDR3 has 15 residues. The CDR3, as DNA: TGTGCCAGCAGCTGGCGGGGAAGGGACACCGGGGAGCTGTTTTTT. It specifies CASSWRGRDTGELFF.

As for this clone: The sample carries other DNA sequences with the same CDR3. For the CDR3, the DNA is TGCGCCAGCAGCTTGGGTTTCAGCCAAGAGACCCAGTACTTC. Translation: CASSLGFSQETQYF. This sequence joins TRBV5-1 and TRBJ2-5; the D is unclear. This CDR3 contains 14 residues. Germline CDR1 SGHRS, CDR2 YFSETQ. V was shortened by 0 bases and J by 1 base, with 7 bases between the two germline ends.

This clone was recorded only once. The chain combines TRBV5-4 with TRBJ2-7; D is possibly TRBD1 or TRBD2 (6 bases each). Trimming took 6 bases from V and 7 from J, leaving 20 bases between them. The CDR3 covers 14 residues. Germline CDR1 is SGHNT and CDR2 is YYREEE (reference sequence). CDR3 sequence: CASTQGGRLGEQYF. CDR3 DNA: TGTGCCAGCACCCAAGGGGGGCGGCTCGGGGAGCAGTACTTC.

The genes are TRBV11-3 and TRBJ2-2; no clear D gene. The CDR3 consists of 17 residues. Deletions cut 2 bases from V and 0 bases from J, with 13 bases between. The germline CDR1 and CDR2 sequences are SGHNT and YENEEA. The CDR3 coding sequence is TGTGCCAGCAGCTTAAATGGTGGGCCCGCGAACACCGGGGAGCTGTTTTTT. It translates to CASSLNGGPANTGELFF.

The V and J genes are TRBV5-4 and TRBJ2-5; no reliable D call. Between the trimmed V and J ends, which lost 0 bases and 9 bases, there was a span of 15 bases. Germline CDR1 is SGHNT and CDR2 is YYREEE (reference sequence). This CDR3 region has 14 residues. The CDR3 sequence: CASSLVGVTMAQYF. CDR3 nucleotides: TGTGCCAGCAGCTTGGTTGGCGTCACAATGGCCCAGTACTTC.

J is TRBJ2-1 and V is TRBV7-6; unclear D gene. CDR1 and CDR2 (germline): SGHVS, FNYEAQ. V dropped 0 bases and J dropped 4 bases, with 13 bases sitting between them. The CDR3 has 16 amino acids. The CDR3 loop reads CASSLAAGPLYNEQFF. The CDR3, as DNA: TGTGCCAGCAGCTTAGCGGCCGGGCCCTTGTACAATGAGCAGTTCTTC.

This sequence joins TRBV11-2 and TRBJ1-1; D might be TRBD1 (5 bases). Germline V CDR1 and CDR2: SGHAT, FQNNGV. The CDR3 spans 14 residues. The V and J ends lost 5 bases and 4 bases respectively, with 14 bases between them. DNA for the CDR3: TGTGCCAGCAGCCAAGCCGGGGGGAGCACTGAAGCTTTCTTT. Amino acids: CASSQAGGSTEAFF.

The chain has TRBV6-1 and TRBJ2-1; unclear D gene. V gave up 5 bases and J gave up 5 bases, with 10 bases separating them. CDR3 length: 13 amino acids. Germline CDR1 and CDR2: MNHNS and SASEGT. The CDR3 DNA reads as TGTGCCAGCAGTATTGGACCCGACAATGAGCAGTTCTTC. As protein: CASSIGPDNEQFF.

The chain has TRBV4-1 and TRBJ1-5; D uncertain. Germline CDR1 MGHRA, CDR2 YSYEKL. Deletions cut 4 bases from V and 0 bases from J, with 10 bases between. CDR3 length equals 15 residues. The CDR3 sequence is CASSPYIDSNQPQHF. As DNA, the CDR3 is TGCGCCAGCAGCCCCTACATAGATAGCAATCAGCCCCAGCATTTT.

V and J are TRBV7-9 and TRBJ2-7, with D possibly being TRBD2 (6 bases). The CDR3 is made up of 13 amino acids. Trimming took 5 bases from V and 3 from J, leaving 11 bases between them. Per germline, CDR1 SEHNR and CDR2 FQNEAQ (reference sequence). CDR3 residues: CASSQGGVYEQYF. The DNA for the CDR3 is TGTGCCAGCAGCCAGGGCGGGGTCTACGAGCAGTACTTC.

This rearrangement joins TRBV19 to TRBJ2-2, with D maybe TRBD1 (6 bases). Looked up from germline, CDR1 is LNHDA and CDR2 is SQIVND (reference sequence). The CDR3 is 18 residues long. The V and J ends lost 9 bases and 2 bases respectively, with 25 bases between them. CDR3 protein: CASTPRLRQEINTGELFF. CDR3 DNA: TGTGCCAGCACCCCGAGACTAAGACAGGAGATTAACACCGGGGAGCTGTTTTTT.

CDR3 region: CASSPRSDSSYGYTF. The CDR3, as DNA: TGTGCCAGCTCACCAAGATCCGACAGTTCCTATGGCTACACCTTC. The V and J genes are TRBV18 and TRBJ1-2; the D gene is possibly TRBD1 (5 bases). V gave up 2 bases and J gave up 4 bases, with 14 bases separating them. The length of the CDR3 is 15 residues. Looked up from germline, CDR1 is KGHSH and CDR2 is LQKENI.

This chain links TRBV5-1 with TRBJ2-3; D is undetermined. The CDR3 runs 15 residues. Deletions cut 4 bases from V and 1 base from J, with 13 bases between. CDR1 and CDR2 (germline): SGHRS, YFSETQ. CDR3 loop: CASSQTTAGTDTQYF. As DNA, the CDR3 is TGCGCCAGCAGCCAAACGACTGCTGGCACAGATACGCAGTATTTT.